The entry below gives a single T cell receptor (beta chain) sequence along with its context. This specimen comes from a study of blood T cell repertoires in COVID-19. CDR1 and CDR2 (germline): SEHNR, FQNEAQ (reference sequence). The V and J ends lost 10 bases and 5 bases, in that order; junction bases with no gene match: 17. CDR3 size: 16 residues. TCRdb keeps only in-frame clones here, not all; method: immunoSEQ multiplex PCR. The sample lists under 250,000 clones, roughly 80% occurring once. The chain joins TRBV7-9 to TRBJ1-1, with TRBD1 matching 9 bases. Sequenced sample: peripheral blood. The clonotype was recovered from a man older than 75 with acute or convalescent COVID-19. The CDR3 here is CATLPGTGIMGTEAFF. For the CDR3, the DNA is TGTGCCACCCTCCCCGGGACAGGGATAATGGGGACTGAAGCTTTCTTT.